Here is one T cell receptor (beta chain) with its context. As yet, its antigen is unknown. Sequencing used immunoSEQ multiplex PCR; TCRdb keeps in-frame clones, though not all of them. Of about 160,000 clones in the sample, roughly 96% are singletons; the top ten hold 0.89%. This entry comes from a study of cytomegalovirus exposure and HLA in healthy donors. Broader study findings: The finding came from a later analysis; first-cohort TCR clusters tended to co-occur in the 120 or so validation repertoires. Generally TCR sequences proved uncommon, though certain public TCRs appeared in numerous donors.

Source material: PBMCs. The origin of this receptor is a woman younger than 30 in good health and CMV-seronegative.

The CDR3 loop is CASSYSLAGAPETQYF. In DNA, the CDR3 is TGTGCCAGCAGTTACTCGCTAGCGGGGGCCCCAGAGACCCAGTACTTC. The chain uses TRBV6-5 and TRBJ2-5; 10 bases line up with TRBD2. The germline CDR1 and CDR2 sequences are MNHEY and SVGAGI. Unmatched junction bases numbered 5, after V lost 0 bases and J lost 4 bases. This CDR3 contains 16 residues.